The 13 T cell receptor beta chains presented below share a single source sample, sequenced in a study of cytomegalovirus exposure and HLA in healthy donors. 13 Jbeta primers and 60 Vbeta primers were used for the PCR. Method: immunoSEQ multiplex PCR; TCRdb's copy keeps in-frame clones and lacks some. The table has around 230,000 clones, about 85% seen once. The sample was PBMCs. Source of these receptors: a girl aged 2-10 years in good health and CMV-seronegative.

This clone was counted only a few times. V is TRBV5-4 and J is TRBJ1-4; D might be TRBD1 (5 bases). CDR3 length: 14 amino acids. CDR1 SGHNT and CDR2 YYREEE come from the germline V gene (reference sequence). The V and J ends lost 4 bases and 3 bases respectively, with 10 bases between them. The CDR3 DNA follows: TGTGCCAGCAGCACGGGACTGGCTAATGAAAAACTGTTTTTT. As protein: CASSTGLANEKLFF.

The chain is built from TRBV5-1 and TRBJ2-3, with TRBD2 as a possible D gene (5 bases). The germline gives CDR1 SGHRS, CDR2 YFSETQ. Trimming shortened V by 2 bases and J by 0 bases, and 13 bases separated the two germline ends. The CDR3 has 16 residues. Written as DNA, the CDR3 is TGCGCCAGCAGCTTTGTGAGACCGGGGAGCACAGATACGCAGTATTTT. Encoded protein: CASSFVRPGSTDTQYF.

The rearrangement links TRBV6-5 to TRBJ2-7; 8 bases match TRBD2. Germline CDR1 is MNHEY and CDR2 is SVGAGI. V dropped 3 bases and J dropped 3; count of bases not matched to a gene: 4. The CDR3 runs 14 residues. In DNA form, the CDR3 reads TGTGCCAGCAGTTATAAGCGGGAGTACTACGAGCAGTACTTC. Protein sequence: CASSYKREYYEQYF.

This clone showed up just once. V gene TRBV19 combines with J gene TRBJ2-3, with 15 bases that match TRBD2. V lost 5 bases and J lost 3; bases outside the gene matches: 3. This CDR3 has 16 amino acids. Germline CDR1 LNHDA, CDR2 SQIVND (reference sequence). CDR3 sequence (DNA): TGTGCCAGTAGTTGGACTAGCGGGAGGGTAACAGATACGCAGTATTTT. Its protein product is CASSWTSGRVTDTQYF. The full variable domain, with the rest looked up from reference TRBV19 and TRBJ2-3, is DGGITQSPKYLFRKEGQNVTLSCEQNLNHDAMYWYRQDPGQGLRLIYYSQIVNDFQKGDIAEGYSVSREKKESFPLTVTSAQKNPTAFYLCASSWTSGRVTDTQYFGPGTRLTVL.

J is TRBJ2-2 and V is TRBV2, with a possible D match to TRBD1 (7 bases). Looked up from germline, CDR1 is SNHLY and CDR2 is FYNNEI. This CDR3 is 16 amino acids long. V dropped 7 bases and J dropped 3 bases, with 18 bases sitting between them. This CDR3 reads CASTDLPGGYTGELFF. As DNA, the CDR3 is TGTGCCAGCACCGACCTACCAGGGGGGTACACCGGGGAGCTGTTTTTT.

Regarding this clone: Additional DNA sequences in this sample encode the identical CDR3. The rearrangement joins TRBV9 to TRBJ2-1; TRBD2 might be the D (7 bases). Germline values: CDR1 SGDLS, CDR2 YYNGEE. The ends were cut back, 0 bases at V and 7 bases at J, with 14 bases in the middle. This CDR3 region has 15 residues. The CDR3 nucleotides are TGTGCCAGCAGCGTAGTAGGGGGGGGCCGTAATGAGCAGTTCTTC. This encodes CASSVVGGGRNEQFF.

The chain employs TRBV4-2 and TRBJ2-3, with 7 nucleotides matching TRBD2. The CDR3 has 16 amino acids. The germline V gene has CDR1 LGHNA and CDR2 YNFKEQ. Unmatched junction bases numbered 5, after V lost 1 base and J lost 1 base. Here the CDR3 reads CASSQVGRGGTDTQYF. CDR3 DNA sequence: TGTGCCAGCAGCCAAGTTGGCCGGGGGGGCACAGATACGCAGTATTTT.

The chain links TRBV7-8 to TRBJ2-5, with D maybe TRBD1 (6 bases). CDR3 size: 14 residues. Germline CDR1 and CDR2: SGHVS and FQNEAQ. V was clipped by 6 bases and J by 4 bases, with 15 bases between them. The CDR3 nucleotides read TGTGCCAGCAGTGGCCTACAGGGAAGAGAGACCCAGTACTTC. Translation: CASSGLQGRETQYF.

The genes are TRBV6-6 and TRBJ2-1, with 7 bases identical to TRBD2. This CDR3 has 15 residues. The germline V gene has CDR1 MNHNY and CDR2 SVGAGI (reference sequence). J lost 6 bases, V lost 5 bases, and 10 bases had no gene match. The CDR3 nucleotides are TGTGCCAGCAGTCCCACCGGACTAGGGGTCAATGAGCAGTTCTTC. Protein: CASSPTGLGVNEQFF.

The chain recombines TRBV5-1 with TRBJ1-5, with D perhaps matching TRBD1 (5 bases). V was pared by 4 bases and J by 3 bases, with 11 bases between. The CDR3 is 14 amino acids. Germline loops: CDR1 SGHRS, CDR2 YFSETQ. In nucleotides, the CDR3 is TGCGCCAGCAGCCTCACAGGTATCAATCAGCCCCAGCATTTT. Its translation: CASSLTGINQPQHF.

In regard to this clone: The junction departs from the called germline gene at one end, perhaps through a read error. V and J are TRBV7-9 and TRBJ2-3; TRBD2 aligns across 15 bases. CDR1 and CDR2 (germline): SEHNR, FQNEAQ (reference sequence). The CDR3 has 19 residues. This CDR3 is CSSSLRGLAGGLGTDTQYF. The CDR3 coding sequence is TGTTCCAGCAGCTTAAGGGGACTAGCGGGAGGTCTTGGCACAGATACGCAGTATTTT. Full variable domain (remainder filled in from reference TRBV7-9 and TRBJ2-3): DTGVSQNPRHKITKRGQNVTFRCDPISEHNRLYWYRQTLGQGPEFLTYFQNEAQLEKSRLLSDRFSAERPKGSFSTLEIQRTEQGDSAMYLCSSSLRGLAGGLGTDTQYFGPGTRLTVL.

The chain has TRBV6-1 and TRBJ2-7; 8 nucleotides align to TRBD1. This CDR3 spans 12 amino acids. Germline loops: CDR1 MNHNS, CDR2 SASEGT. Trimming cost V 6 bases and J 6 bases; bases outside gene matches: 4. In nucleotides, the CDR3 is TGTGCCAGCAGCCGACAGGGGAGCGAGCAGTACTTC. It translates to CASSRQGSEQYF.

V usage is TRBV7-2 and J usage is TRBJ2-6; unclear D gene. The V end lost 2 bases, the J end lost 0 bases, and 11 bases lay between the germline ends. CDR1 and CDR2 from the germline V gene are SGHTA and FQGNSA. The length of the CDR3 is 17 residues. CDR3 sequence reads: CASSLNRVDSGANVLTF. The CDR3 DNA sequence: TGTGCCAGCAGCTTAAATCGGGTAGACTCTGGGGCCAACGTCCTGACTTTC.